This note documents a single TCR beta chain sequence. The sample comes from a study of response to subunit inactivated influenza vaccine. Germline CDR1 is MNHEY and CDR2 is SMNVEV (reference sequence). This CDR3 region has 15 residues. Trimming stripped 3 bases from V and 4 bases from J, with 15 bases between. MiXCR, applied by TCRdb to the RT-PCR reads, yields one record per CDR3 protein. Seen here are 530,000 or so distinct CDR3 sequences, around 25% observed once, and the top ten hold approximately 2%. Sequencing used CD4+ T cells sorted from PBMCs, obtained roughly 5 days after vaccination. The receptor was isolated from a man aged 45 to 65 who received an inactivated influenza vaccine. The chain employs TRBV27 and TRBJ1-1; D may be TRBD1 (6 bases). CDR3 coding DNA: TGTGCCAGCAGTTTGGCGGGGGCATTTGTCACTGAAGCTTTCTTT. It translates to CASSLAGAFVTEAFF.